The 20 T cell receptor beta chains below come from one sample, sequenced in a study of T cells in Graves' hyperthyroidism and ophthalmopathy. TCR beta CDR3 region amplification was performed from RNA transcripts. HTBI primers were used for first-round RT-PCR of the TCR CDR3. TCRdb ran MiXCR on the multiplex PCR reads and lists one entry per CDR3 protein. The sample has almost 500,000 distinct CDR3 sequences, 22% seen once. Sequencing was performed on blood. The receptors were gathered from a woman between 65 and 79 years old with Graves' ophthalmopathy.

As to this clonotype: A much more abundant neighbour one base away suggests this may be a read error. The rearrangement uses TRBV6-1 and TRBJ1-1; D might be TRBD1 (5 bases). Germline V gives CDR1 MNHNS, CDR2 SASEGT. The CDR3 has 17 residues. CDR3 amino acids: CASGEELWGPLNTEAFF. The DNA for the CDR3 is TGTGCCAGCGGTGAAGAGTTGTGGGGACCGTTGAACACTGAAGCTTTCTTT.

The chain carries TRBV19 and TRBJ2-6; D is uncertain. Germline V gene lookup returns CDR1 LNHDA and CDR2 SQIVND (reference sequence). There are 15 residues in the CDR3. The V and J ends lost 6 bases and 1 base respectively, with 10 bases between them. The CDR3: CASRTTPSGANVLTF. The CDR3 bases are TGTGCCAGTAGAACGACCCCATCTGGGGCCAACGTCCTGACTTTC.

The chain recombines TRBV7-6 with TRBJ2-1, with TRBD1 matching over 10 bases. Losses at the gene ends were 5 bases for V and 5 bases for J; bases not matched to a gene: 6. The germline gives CDR1 SGHVS, CDR2 FNYEAQ. There are 15 residues in the CDR3. The CDR3 here is CASSPRTGGNNEQFF. CDR3 DNA sequence: TGTGCCAGCAGCCCCAGGACAGGGGGTAACAATGAGCAGTTCTTC.

This clonotype has more than one count but fewer than ten. One end of the junction does not line up with germline, which may come from a read error. The chain couples TRBV7-7 to TRBJ2-7, with TRBD2 matching over 8 bases. Germline loops: CDR1 SSHAT, CDR2 FNYEAQ (reference sequence). This CDR3 has 14 residues. In DNA, the CDR3 is TGTGCTAGCAGCCCTGCGGGAGGCGACTACGAGCAGTACTTC. This sequence encodes CASSPAGGDYEQYF. Based on the CDR3 plus reference TRBV7-7 and TRBJ2-7, the full variable domain is GAGVSQSPRYKVTKRGQDVTLRCDPISSHATLYWYQQALGQGPEFLTYFNYEAQPDKSGLPSDRFSAERPEGSISTLTIQRTEQRDSAMYRCASSPAGGDYEQYFGPGTRLTVT.

This chain links TRBV7-6 with TRBJ2-3; D is undetermined. Trimming pared 3 bases from V and 0 bases from J, leaving 7 bases between. CDR3 size: 14 residues. Germline values: CDR1 SGHVS, CDR2 FNYEAQ. CDR3 residues: CASSLQMSTDTQYF. The DNA for the CDR3 is TGTGCCAGCAGCTTGCAGATGAGCACAGATACGCAGTATTTT.

This clonotype was recorded many times. J is TRBJ2-3 and V is TRBV11-2; D not resolved. CDR3 length equals 14 residues. V lost 5 bases and J 2 bases, leaving 11 bases between the germline ends. CDR1 SGHAT and CDR2 FQNNGV come from the germline V gene. This CDR3 reads CASSPASATDTQYF. Here the CDR3 DNA reads TGTGCCAGCAGCCCTGCGTCGGCCACAGATACGCAGTATTTT.

This clonotype was seen more than once but under ten times. V gene TRBV5-1 combines with J gene TRBJ2-3; D possibly matches TRBD1 or TRBD2 (5 bases each). Deletions cut 4 bases from V and 6 bases from J, with 12 bases between. This CDR3 has 13 residues. Germline V gene sequence: CDR1 SGHRS, CDR2 YFSETQ. The CDR3 loop is CASSQGPRDTQYF. In DNA form, the CDR3 reads TGCGCCAGCAGCCAGGGACCGCGGGATACGCAGTATTTT.

The chain is built from TRBV6-2 or TRBV6-3 and TRBJ2-6; D is unclear. The CDR3 extends over 19 amino acids. Looked up from germline, CDR1 is MNHEY and CDR2 is SVGEGT. Trimming cost V 5 bases and J 0 bases, with 20 bases left between them. This CDR3 is CASSPPGSHHYSGANVLTF. CDR3 coding DNA: TGTGCCAGCAGTCCCCCCGGGTCACATCACTACTCTGGGGCCAACGTCCTGACTTTC.

The chain recombines TRBV20-1 with TRBJ1-1; no reliable D call. CDR1 and CDR2 (germline): DFQATT, SNEGSKA (reference sequence). The V gene lost 3 bases and the J gene lost 8 bases, with 13 bases spanning the gap. CDR3 length: 12 residues. This CDR3 is CSARPPGSEAFF. The CDR3 region has the DNA TGCAGTGCTAGGCCCCCCGGCTCCGAAGCTTTCTTT.

V and J are TRBV6-1 and TRBJ2-7; TRBD2 matches 14 bases. CDR3 length equals 15 residues. Germline V gene lookup returns CDR1 MNHNS and CDR2 SASEGT. The V segment lost 8 bases and the J segment 3 bases; nucleotides outside the gene matches: 6. This CDR3 is CASPGLAGARYEQYF. The CDR3 nucleotides read TGTGCCAGCCCGGGACTAGCGGGAGCTCGCTACGAGCAGTACTTC.

This clonotype has more than one count but fewer than ten. The chain is built from TRBV18 and TRBJ2-1, with a tentative D call TRBD1 (6 bases). V dropped 3 bases and J dropped 9 bases, with 12 bases sitting between them. Germline CDR1 reads KGHSH; CDR2 reads LQKENI. The CDR3 is 13 amino acids. CDR3 nucleotides: TGTGCCAGCTCACCCACAGGGTGGGGTGAGCAGTTCTTC. It yields the protein CASSPTGWGEQFF.

This clonotype showed up just a few times. The chain joins TRBV12-5 to TRBJ2-6, with 10 positions matching TRBD1. The CDR3 spans 17 residues. The V gene's germline CDR1 is LGHNT and CDR2 FRNRAP. V lost 3 bases, J lost 3 bases, and 5 bases stayed unmatched. For the CDR3, the DNA is TGTGCTAGTGGTTTAGGACAGGGGGTAGGTGGGGCCAACGTCCTGACTTTC. It specifies CASGLGQGVGGANVLTF.

The chain joins TRBV20-1 to TRBJ1-1; D gene ambiguous. The CDR3 totals 13 residues. V lost 0 bases, J lost 8 bases, and 13 bases lay in between. The germline V gene has CDR1 DFQATT and CDR2 SNEGSKA (reference sequence). CDR3 in DNA: TGCAGTGCTAGAGACTTCGTCCTCCGGGAAGCTTTCTTT. It specifies CSARDFVLREAFF.

This clonotype was observed a handful of times. V usage is TRBV11-2 and J usage is TRBJ1-4; 8 bases line up with TRBD1. This CDR3 comprises 18 residues. V shed 3 bases and J 5 bases; nucleotides not matched to a gene: 14. Germline assignment: CDR1 SGHAT and CDR2 FQNNGV. CDR3 in DNA: TGTGCCAGCAGCTTTGGCCAGGCAGGGGGCTCGGAGAATGAAAAACTGTTTTTT. This codes for CASSFGQAGGSENEKLFF.

The gene calls are TRBV10-3 and TRBJ2-7; D uncertain. The CDR3 covers 14 residues. Germline CDR1 reads ENHRY; CDR2 reads SYGVKD. V was shortened by 2 bases and J by 0 bases, with 8 bases between the two germline ends. CDR3 nucleotides: TGTGCCATCAGTGAGGCCAGATCCTCCTACGAGCAGTACTTC. As protein: CAISEARSSYEQYF.

This clonotype was found many times. The V call is TRBV10-3, the J call TRBJ2-1, with 12 bases identical to TRBD2. V was pared by 2 bases and J by 5 bases, with 1 base of the junction left unmatched. The CDR3 consists of 15 residues. Germline CDR1 ENHRY, CDR2 SYGVKD. The CDR3 DNA is TGTGCCATCAGTGAGACTAGCGGGAGGCACAATGAGCAGTTCTTC. Protein sequence: CAISETSGRHNEQFF.

This clonotype was recorded at least ten times. The chain combines TRBV29-1 with TRBJ1-5; TRBD1 is a possible D gene (6 bases). The ends were cut back, 6 bases at V and 4 bases at J, with 13 bases in the middle. There are 13 residues in the CDR3. The germline gives CDR1 SQVTM, CDR2 ANQGSEA. The CDR3 nucleotides read TGCAGCGTGGAACAGGGTCCTAATCAGCCCCAGCATTTT. Amino acid sequence: CSVEQGPNQPQHF.

The chain has TRBV6-9 and TRBJ2-7; 7 bases match TRBD2. The CDR3 loop spans 15 amino acids. Trimming took 3 bases from V and 6 from J; bases not matched to a gene: 11. Germline-derived CDR1 and CDR2 are MNHGY and SVAAGI. The CDR3: CASSYGSAGRSEQYF. Here the CDR3 DNA reads TGTGCCAGCAGTTACGGTTCAGCGGGACGTAGCGAGCAGTACTTC.

In this sample, this clonotype turned up many times. The chain recombines TRBV27 with TRBJ1-1; D not resolved. Germline V lookup: CDR1 MNHEY, CDR2 SMNVEV (reference sequence). The CDR3 sequence is 13 residues long. Trimming stripped 5 bases from V and 4 bases from J, with 11 bases between. The CDR3, as DNA: TGTGCCAGCAGTATTCTGGGAGGCACTGAAGCTTTCTTT. This sequence encodes CASSILGGTEAFF.

This clonotype was counted at least ten times. V usage is TRBV3-1 and J usage is TRBJ2-7; the D is unclear. Germline lookup yields CDR1 LGHDT and CDR2 YNNKEL (reference sequence). V was shortened by 4 bases and J by 1 base, with 8 bases between the two germline ends. The CDR3 is made up of 13 amino acids. The CDR3 spells CASSPFSSYEQYF. CDR3 nucleotide sequence: TGTGCCAGCAGCCCTTTCTCATCCTACGAGCAGTACTTC.